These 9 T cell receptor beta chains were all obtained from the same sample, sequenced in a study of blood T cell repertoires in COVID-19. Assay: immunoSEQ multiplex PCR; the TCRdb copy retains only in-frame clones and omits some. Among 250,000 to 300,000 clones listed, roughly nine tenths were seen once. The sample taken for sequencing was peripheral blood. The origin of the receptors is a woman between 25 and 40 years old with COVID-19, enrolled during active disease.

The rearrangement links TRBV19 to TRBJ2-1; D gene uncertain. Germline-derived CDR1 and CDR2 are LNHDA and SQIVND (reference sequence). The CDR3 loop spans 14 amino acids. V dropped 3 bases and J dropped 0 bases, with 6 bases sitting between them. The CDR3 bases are TGTGCCAGTAGTATTAGACTCTCCTACAATGAGCAGTTCTTC. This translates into CASSIRLSYNEQFF.

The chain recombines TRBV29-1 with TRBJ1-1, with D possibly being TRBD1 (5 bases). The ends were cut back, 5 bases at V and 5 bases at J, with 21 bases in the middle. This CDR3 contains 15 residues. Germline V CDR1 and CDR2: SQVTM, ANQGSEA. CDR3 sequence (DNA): TGCAGCGTTTCGGGGGATTGGAGGGCCAGGACTGAAGCTTTCTTT. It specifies CSVSGDWRARTEAFF.

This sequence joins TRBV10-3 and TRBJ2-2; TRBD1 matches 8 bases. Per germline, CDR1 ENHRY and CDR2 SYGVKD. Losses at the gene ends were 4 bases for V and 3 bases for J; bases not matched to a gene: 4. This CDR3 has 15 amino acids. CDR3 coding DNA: TGTGCCATCAGTGCCGGACAGGGTGACACCGGGGAGCTGTTTTTT. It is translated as CAISAGQGDTGELFF.

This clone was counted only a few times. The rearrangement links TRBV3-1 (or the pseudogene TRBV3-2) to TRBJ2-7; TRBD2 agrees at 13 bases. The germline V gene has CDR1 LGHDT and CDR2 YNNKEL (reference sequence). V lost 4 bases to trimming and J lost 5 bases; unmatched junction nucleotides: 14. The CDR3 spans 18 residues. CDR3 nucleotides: TGTGCCAGCAGCCCGGGGTGGACTAGCGGGGGCCCTCCTGACGAGCAGTACTTC. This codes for CASSPGWTSGGPPDEQYF.

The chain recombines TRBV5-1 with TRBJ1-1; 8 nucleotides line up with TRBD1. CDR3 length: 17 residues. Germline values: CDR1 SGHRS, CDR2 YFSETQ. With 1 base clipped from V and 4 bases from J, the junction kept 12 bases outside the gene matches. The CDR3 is CASSLQPPSTGGTEAFF. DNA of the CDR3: TGCGCCAGCAGCTTGCAACCCCCCTCAACAGGGGGCACTGAAGCTTTCTTT.

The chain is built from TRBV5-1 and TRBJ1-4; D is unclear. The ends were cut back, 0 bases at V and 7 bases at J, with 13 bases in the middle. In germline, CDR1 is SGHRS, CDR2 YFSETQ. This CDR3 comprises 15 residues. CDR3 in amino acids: CASSLAPSQAEKLFF. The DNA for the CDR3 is TGCGCCAGCAGCTTGGCCCCCAGCCAGGCTGAAAAACTGTTTTTT.

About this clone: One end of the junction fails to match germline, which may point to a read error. The CDR3, as DNA: TGCGCCAGCAGTCAAGGTCCTAGCGCCGGGTACGAGCAGTACTTC. Protein product: CASSQGPSAGYEQYF. V is TRBV4-1 and J is TRBJ2-7; the D gene is possibly TRBD2 (6 bases). CDR3 size: 15 residues. Germline values: CDR1 MGHRA, CDR2 YSYEKL.

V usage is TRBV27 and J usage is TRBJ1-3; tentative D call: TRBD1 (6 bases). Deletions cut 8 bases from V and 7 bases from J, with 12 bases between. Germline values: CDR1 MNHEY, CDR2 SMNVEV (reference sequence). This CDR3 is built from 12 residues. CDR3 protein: CASRGGANTIYF. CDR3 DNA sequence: TGTGCCAGCCGAGGGGGGGCGAACACCATATATTTT.

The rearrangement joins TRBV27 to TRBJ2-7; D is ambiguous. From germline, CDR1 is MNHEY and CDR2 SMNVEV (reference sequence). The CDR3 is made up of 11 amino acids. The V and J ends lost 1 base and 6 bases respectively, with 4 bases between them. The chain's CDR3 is CASSLFGEQYF. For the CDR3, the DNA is TGTGCCAGCAGTTTATTCGGCGAGCAGTACTTC.